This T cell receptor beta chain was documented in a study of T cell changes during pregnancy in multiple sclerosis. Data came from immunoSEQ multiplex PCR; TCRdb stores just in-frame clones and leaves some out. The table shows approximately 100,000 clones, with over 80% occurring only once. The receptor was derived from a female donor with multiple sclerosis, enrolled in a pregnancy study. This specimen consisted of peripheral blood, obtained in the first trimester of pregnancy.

This chain's CDR3 is CASSPGLVEQFF. In DNA, the CDR3 is TGTGCCAGCAGCCCGGGACTAGTTGAGCAGTTCTTC. The chain is built from TRBV7-9 and TRBJ2-1; 8 bases are shared with TRBD2. CDR1 and CDR2 (germline): SEHNR, FQNEAQ (reference sequence). The CDR3 extends over 12 amino acids. With V trimmed by 5 bases and J by 9 bases, 3 bases remained unmatched.